These 8 T cell receptor beta chains share one sample of origin, sequenced in a study of blood T cell repertoires in COVID-19. Method: immunoSEQ multiplex PCR; TCRdb's copy keeps in-frame clones and lacks some. The table includes 95,000 to 150,000 clones, roughly 84% detected once. Sample: PBMCs or T cells enriched from blood (not recorded which). The receptors derive from a woman aged 25 to 39 who had recovered from COVID-19.

V usage is TRBV29-1 and J usage is TRBJ2-3, with D hard to call. CDR3 size: 13 residues. Germline V lookup: CDR1 SQVTM, CDR2 ANQGSEA. V was shortened by 3 bases and J by 4 bases, with 11 bases between the two germline ends. The CDR3 region is CSVDSHAADTQYF. DNA for the CDR3: TGCAGCGTTGATAGTCACGCGGCAGATACGCAGTATTTT.

V usage is TRBV4-1 and J usage is TRBJ1-6, with a possible D match to TRBD1 (6 bases). V was cut by 3 bases and J by 11 bases, with 8 bases left in between. The CDR3 covers 12 residues. CDR1 and CDR2 from the germline V gene are MGHRA and YSYEKL. The CDR3 DNA reads TGCGCCAGCAGCCAGGGGGGGCCACCCCTCCACTTT. Encoded protein: CASSQGGPPLHF.

The chain employs TRBV2 and TRBJ1-5; 7 nucleotides line up with TRBD1. Germline CDR1 and CDR2: SNHLY and FYNNEI. The CDR3 consists of 15 residues. Unmatched junction bases numbered 6, after V lost 5 bases and J lost 2 bases. CDR3 nucleotides: TGTGCCAGCAGTCCACAGAGGGGGCGCAATCAGCCCCAGCATTTT. This translates into CASSPQRGRNQPQHF.

The V and J genes are TRBV7-9 and TRBJ1-6; D is unclear. CDR3 length: 12 amino acids. The germline V gene has CDR1 SEHNR and CDR2 FQNEAQ (reference sequence). V lost 5 bases and J lost 13, with 12 bases in between. In nucleotides, the CDR3 is TGTGCCAGCAGCAGATTAGAATCCCCCCTCCACTTT. This codes for CASSRLESPLHF.

This chain joins TRBV18 and TRBJ1-1; 7 bases fit TRBD1. V trimming: 3 bases; J trimming: 1 base; junction bases outside the gene matches: 5. Germline V lookup: CDR1 KGHSH, CDR2 LQKENI. The CDR3 is made up of 15 amino acids. CDR3 in amino acids: CASSPYRGPNTEAFF. CDR3 DNA: TGTGCCAGCTCACCCTACAGGGGCCCGAACACTGAAGCTTTCTTT.

In this sample, this clone turned up once. The V gene is TRBV7-6, the J gene TRBJ2-3, with D perhaps TRBD2 (6 bases). The CDR3 totals 15 residues. The V end lost 1 base, the J end lost 1 base, and 9 bases lay between the germline ends. CDR1 SGHVS and CDR2 FNYEAQ come from the germline V gene. This CDR3 is CASSLGASGTDTQYF. CDR3 coding DNA: TGTGCCAGCAGCTTAGGGGCTAGCGGCACAGATACGCAGTATTTT.

The chain is built from TRBV5-3 and TRBJ1-3, with D perhaps matching TRBD1 (5 bases). TRBV5-3 falls under the ORF class, with uncertain function. This CDR3 is 15 amino acids long. Between the trimmed V and J ends, which lost 2 bases and 2 bases, there was a span of 11 bases. The DNA of the CDR3 is TGTGCCAGAAGCTTTTCCCAGGGCGCTGGAAACACCATATATTTT. Its translation: CARSFSQGAGNTIYF.

The chain employs TRBV6-5 and TRBJ2-7, with TRBD2 matching 7 bases. The CDR3 runs 15 residues. From germline, CDR1 is MNHEY and CDR2 SVGAGI. Unmatched junction bases numbered 10, after V lost 2 bases and J lost 6 bases. This chain's CDR3 is CASSYGLAVYSEQYF. CDR3 coding DNA: TGTGCCAGCAGTTACGGGCTAGCGGTCTACAGCGAGCAGTACTTC.